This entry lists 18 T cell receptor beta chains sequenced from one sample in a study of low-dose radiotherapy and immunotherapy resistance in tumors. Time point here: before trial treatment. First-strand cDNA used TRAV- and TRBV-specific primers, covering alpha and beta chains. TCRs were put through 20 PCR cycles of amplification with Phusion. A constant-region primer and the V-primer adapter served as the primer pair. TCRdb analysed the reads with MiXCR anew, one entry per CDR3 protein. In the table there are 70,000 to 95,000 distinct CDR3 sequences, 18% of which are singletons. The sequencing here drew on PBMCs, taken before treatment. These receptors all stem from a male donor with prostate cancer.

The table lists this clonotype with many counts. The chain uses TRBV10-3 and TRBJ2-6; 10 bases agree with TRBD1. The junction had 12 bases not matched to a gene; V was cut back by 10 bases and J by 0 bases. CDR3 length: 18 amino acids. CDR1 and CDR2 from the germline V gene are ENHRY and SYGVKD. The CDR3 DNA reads TGTGCCACCGGGCGGGACAGGGGCCCCCGCTCTGGGGCCAACGTCCTGACTTTC. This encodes CATGRDRGPRSGANVLTF.

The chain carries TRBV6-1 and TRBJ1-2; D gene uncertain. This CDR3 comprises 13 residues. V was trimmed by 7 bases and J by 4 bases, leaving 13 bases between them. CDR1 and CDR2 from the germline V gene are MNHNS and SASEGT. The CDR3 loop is CASTPGVTYGYTF. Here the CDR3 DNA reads TGTGCCAGCACCCCCGGGGTTACCTATGGCTACACCTTC.

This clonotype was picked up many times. In DNA, the CDR3 is TGTGCCAGCGTCCCGGGGGCGGGTCACTACGAGCAGTACTTC. Translating gives CASVPGAGHYEQYF. The genes are TRBV11-2 and TRBJ2-7, with D perhaps being TRBD1 or TRBD2 (6 bases each). The germline V and J ends were trimmed by 8 bases and 3 bases, with 17 bases remaining between them. From germline, CDR1 is SGHAT and CDR2 FQNNGV. The length of the CDR3 is 14 residues.

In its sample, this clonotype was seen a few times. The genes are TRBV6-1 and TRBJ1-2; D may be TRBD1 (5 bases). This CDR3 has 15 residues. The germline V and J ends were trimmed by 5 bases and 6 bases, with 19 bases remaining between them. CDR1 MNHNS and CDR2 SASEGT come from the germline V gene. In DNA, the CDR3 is TGTGCCAGCAGTCCGGGACTTTTTTTTGAGAATGGCTACACCTTC. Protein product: CASSPGLFFENGYTF.

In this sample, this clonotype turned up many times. DNA for the CDR3: TGTGCCAGCAGCCGCCCGGGACTAGCGGGGAAAGTCAACAATGAGCAGTTCTTC. Translation: CASSRPGLAGKVNNEQFF. The gene calls are TRBV5-4 and TRBJ2-1; 13 bases align to TRBD2. Germline assignment: CDR1 SGHNT and CDR2 YYREEE (reference sequence). Trimming at V came to 4 bases and at J to 5 bases, leaving 12 bases not matched to a gene. The CDR3 runs to 18 residues.

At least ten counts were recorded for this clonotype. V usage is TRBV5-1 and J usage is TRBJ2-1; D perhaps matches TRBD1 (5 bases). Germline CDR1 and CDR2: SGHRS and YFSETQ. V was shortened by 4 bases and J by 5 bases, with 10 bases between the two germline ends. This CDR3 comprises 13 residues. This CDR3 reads CASSRLGDNEQFF. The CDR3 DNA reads TGCGCCAGCAGCCGCTTAGGGGACAATGAGCAGTTCTTC.

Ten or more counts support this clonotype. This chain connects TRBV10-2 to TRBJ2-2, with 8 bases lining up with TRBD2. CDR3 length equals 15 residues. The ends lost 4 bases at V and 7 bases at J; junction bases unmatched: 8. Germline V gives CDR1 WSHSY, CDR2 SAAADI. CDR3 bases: TGCGCCAGCAGTGCTTCGGGGGGGAGGGTCGGGGAGCTGTTTTTT. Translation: CASSASGGRVGELFF.

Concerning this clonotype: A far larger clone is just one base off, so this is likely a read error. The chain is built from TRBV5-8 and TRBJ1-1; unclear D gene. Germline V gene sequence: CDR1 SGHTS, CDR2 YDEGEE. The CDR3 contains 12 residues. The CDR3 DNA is TGTGCCAGCAGAGAGTCGAACACTGAAGCTCTCTTT. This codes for CASRESNTEALF.

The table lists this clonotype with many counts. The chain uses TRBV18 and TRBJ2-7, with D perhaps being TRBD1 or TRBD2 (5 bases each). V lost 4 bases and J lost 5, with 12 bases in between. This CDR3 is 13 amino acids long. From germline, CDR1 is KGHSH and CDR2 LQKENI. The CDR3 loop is CASSQGHGDEQYF. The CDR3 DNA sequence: TGTGCCAGCTCACAGGGGCACGGGGACGAGCAGTACTTC.

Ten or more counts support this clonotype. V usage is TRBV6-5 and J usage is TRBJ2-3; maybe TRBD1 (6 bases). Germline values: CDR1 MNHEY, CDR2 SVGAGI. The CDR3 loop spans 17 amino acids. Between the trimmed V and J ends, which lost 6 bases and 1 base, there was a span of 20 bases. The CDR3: CASSPLSPGVGTDTQYF. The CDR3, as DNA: TGTGCCAGCAGCCCTCTCTCCCCAGGGGTGGGCACAGATACGCAGTATTTT.

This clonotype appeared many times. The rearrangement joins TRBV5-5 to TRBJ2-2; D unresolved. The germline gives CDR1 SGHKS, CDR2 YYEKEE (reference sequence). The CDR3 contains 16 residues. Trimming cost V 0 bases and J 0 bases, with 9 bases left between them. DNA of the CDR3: TGTGCCAGCAGCTTGGAGGGCGGCTCGAACACCGGGGAGCTGTTTTTT. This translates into CASSLEGGSNTGELFF.

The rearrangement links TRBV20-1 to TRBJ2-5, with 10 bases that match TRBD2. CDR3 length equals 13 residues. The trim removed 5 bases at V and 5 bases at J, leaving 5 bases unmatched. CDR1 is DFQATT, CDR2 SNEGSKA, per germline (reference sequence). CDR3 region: CSAQLAGVETQYF. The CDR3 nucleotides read TGCAGTGCTCAGCTAGCGGGGGTGGAGACCCAGTACTTC.

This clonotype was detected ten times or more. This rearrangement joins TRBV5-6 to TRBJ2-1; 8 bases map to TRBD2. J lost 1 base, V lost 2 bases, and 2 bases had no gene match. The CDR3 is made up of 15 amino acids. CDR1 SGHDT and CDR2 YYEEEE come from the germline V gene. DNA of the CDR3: TGTGCCAGCAGCTTCGGCGGGAGGTCCTACAATGAGCAGTTCTTC. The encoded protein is CASSFGGRSYNEQFF.

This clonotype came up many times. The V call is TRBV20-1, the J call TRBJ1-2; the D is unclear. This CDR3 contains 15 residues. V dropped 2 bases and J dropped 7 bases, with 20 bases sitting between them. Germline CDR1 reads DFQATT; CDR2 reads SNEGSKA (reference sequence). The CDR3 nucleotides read TGCAGTGCTAGAATCCGGGAGTACAACCTAGCTGGCTACACCTTC. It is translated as CSARIREYNLAGYTF.

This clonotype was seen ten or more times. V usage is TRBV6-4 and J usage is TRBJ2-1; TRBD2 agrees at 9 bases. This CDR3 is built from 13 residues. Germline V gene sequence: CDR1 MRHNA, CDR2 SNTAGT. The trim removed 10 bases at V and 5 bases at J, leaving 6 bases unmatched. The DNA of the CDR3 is TGTGCCACCGCCGGGACTAGCAACAATGAGCAGTTCTTC. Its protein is CATAGTSNNEQFF.

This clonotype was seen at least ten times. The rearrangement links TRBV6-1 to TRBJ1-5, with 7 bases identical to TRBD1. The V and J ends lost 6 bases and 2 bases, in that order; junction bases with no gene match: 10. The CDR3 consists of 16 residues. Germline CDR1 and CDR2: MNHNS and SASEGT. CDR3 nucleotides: TGTGCCAGCAGGGTACAGGGGAAGGGAGGCAATCAGCCCCAGCATTTT. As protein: CASRVQGKGGNQPQHF.

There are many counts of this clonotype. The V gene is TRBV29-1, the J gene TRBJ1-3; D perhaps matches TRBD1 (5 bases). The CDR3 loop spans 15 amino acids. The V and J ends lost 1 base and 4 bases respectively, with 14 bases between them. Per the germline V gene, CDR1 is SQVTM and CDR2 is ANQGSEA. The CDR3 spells CSVEGLGGGGNTIYF. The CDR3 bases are TGCAGCGTTGAAGGCCTCGGGGGGGGGGGAAACACCATATATTTT.

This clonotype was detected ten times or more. CDR3 coding DNA: TGTGCCAGCAGCTTAAGCGGCGACGAAGCTTTCTTT. Its protein product is CASSLSGDEAFF. The chain couples TRBV7-9 to TRBJ1-1; D ambiguous. CDR1 SEHNR and CDR2 FQNEAQ come from the germline V gene (reference sequence). The CDR3 sequence is 12 residues long. The V gene lost 2 bases and the J gene lost 8 bases, with 9 bases spanning the gap.